Following are 10 T cell receptor beta chains from one sample sequenced in a study of blood T cell repertoires in COVID-19. Data came from immunoSEQ multiplex PCR; TCRdb stores just in-frame clones and leaves some out. Of roughly 42,000 clones in the sample, around 82% were seen once. Sequencing input: peripheral blood. These receptors were collected from a human donor in a cohort sampled during active COVID-19.

The chain uses TRBV3-1 (or the pseudogene TRBV3-2) and TRBJ1-2; no clear D gene. Trimming left V 5 bases short and J 4 bases short, with 11 bases between. Germline CDR1 reads LGHDT; CDR2 reads YNNKEL (reference sequence). The CDR3 covers 13 residues. The CDR3 nucleotides read TGTGCCAGCAGCGCCGTGGGAGTCTATGGCTACACCTTC. It specifies CASSAVGVYGYTF.

V gene TRBV29-1 combines with J gene TRBJ2-5; 7 nucleotides agree with TRBD1. V dropped 4 bases and J dropped 5; count of bases not matched to a gene: 13. The CDR3 has 15 amino acids. Germline V gene sequence: CDR1 SQVTM, CDR2 ANQGSEA. The CDR3 bases are TGCAGCGTTGGGCCAGGGGGTCCCAATGGTGAGACCCAGTACTTC. Amino acid sequence: CSVGPGGPNGETQYF.

The V gene is TRBV6-5, the J gene TRBJ1-1; 8 nucleotides match TRBD1. This CDR3 comprises 14 residues. Germline V gene sequence: CDR1 MNHEY, CDR2 SVGAGI. V lost 5 bases and J lost 6; bases outside the gene matches: 8. The CDR3 region has the DNA TGTGCCAGCAGTACAGGGGGGAATTGGGCTGAAGCTTTCTTT. This translates into CASSTGGNWAEAFF.

V gene TRBV5-1 combines with J gene TRBJ2-1; possibly TRBD2 for D (6 bases). The CDR3 is 16 residues long. The V and J ends lost 4 bases and 8 bases respectively, with 22 bases between them. Germline V gene lookup returns CDR1 SGHRS and CDR2 YFSETQ. CDR3 amino acids: CASSPRTITPIDEQFF. CDR3 bases: TGCGCCAGCAGCCCCAGGACTATAACACCCATCGATGAGCAGTTCTTC.

The chain has TRBV7-3 and TRBJ2-1, with D possibly matching TRBD1 (6 bases). The CDR3 length is 13 residues. V lost 4 bases to trimming and J lost 9 bases, with 13 bases between them. Germline CDR1 SGHTA, CDR2 FQGTGA. This chain's CDR3 is CASSSRVGGEQFF. The CDR3 bases are TGTGCCAGCAGCTCTAGGGTAGGGGGTGAGCAGTTCTTC. Drawing the rest from reference TRBV7-3 and TRBJ2-1, the complete variable domain is GAGVSQTPSNKVTEKGKYVELRCDPISGHTALYWYRQSLGQGPEFLIYFQGTGAADDSGLPNDRFFAVRPEGSVSTLKIQRTERGDSAVYLCASSSRVGGEQFFGPGTRLTVL.

The chain links TRBV25-1 to TRBJ1-3, with D uncertain. V lost 4 bases and J 0 bases, leaving 4 bases between the germline ends. The CDR3 has 13 residues. Germline V gene sequence: CDR1 MGHDK, CDR2 SYGVNS. The CDR3 here is CASSVSSGNTIYF. CDR3 nucleotide sequence: TGTGCCAGCAGTGTTAGCTCTGGAAACACCATATATTTT.

The V and J genes are TRBV5-4 and TRBJ2-5, with 11 bases lining up with TRBD2. With V trimmed by 1 base and J by 4 bases, 6 bases remained unmatched. Per the germline V gene, CDR1 is SGHNT and CDR2 is YYREEE (reference sequence). The CDR3 is 16 amino acids. In DNA form, the CDR3 reads TGTGCCAGCAGCTTGAAGACTAGCGGGGTAGGAGAGACCCAGTACTTC. Residues: CASSLKTSGVGETQYF.

The CDR3 reads CASSPGQGSTDTQYF. For the CDR3, the DNA is TGTGCCAGCAGCCCTGGACAGGGGAGCACAGATACGCAGTATTTT. V is TRBV7-9 and J is TRBJ2-3, with 9 bases that match TRBD1. This CDR3 region has 15 residues. Germline CDR1 and CDR2: SEHNR and FQNEAQ (reference sequence). V lost 5 bases to trimming and J lost 0 bases; unmatched junction nucleotides: 3.

This chain uses TRBV2 with TRBJ1-2, with 7 bases that match TRBD1. The CDR3 extends over 15 amino acids. J lost 4 bases, V lost 5 bases, and 10 bases had no gene match. Germline V CDR1 and CDR2: SNHLY, FYNNEI. CDR3 protein: CASSIPGQHIYGYTF. For the CDR3, the DNA is TGTGCCAGCAGTATCCCGGGACAGCATATCTATGGCTACACCTTC.

The J gene is TRBJ1-1, the V gene TRBV25-1, with D perhaps matching TRBD1 (6 bases). CDR1 MGHDK and CDR2 SYGVNS come from the germline V gene. The CDR3 has 13 amino acids. V shed 6 bases and J shed 5 bases, with 13 bases lying between them. DNA for the CDR3: TGTGCCAGCAGCTACAGGGTTGGGACTGAAGCTTTCTTT. Its protein is CASSYRVGTEAFF.